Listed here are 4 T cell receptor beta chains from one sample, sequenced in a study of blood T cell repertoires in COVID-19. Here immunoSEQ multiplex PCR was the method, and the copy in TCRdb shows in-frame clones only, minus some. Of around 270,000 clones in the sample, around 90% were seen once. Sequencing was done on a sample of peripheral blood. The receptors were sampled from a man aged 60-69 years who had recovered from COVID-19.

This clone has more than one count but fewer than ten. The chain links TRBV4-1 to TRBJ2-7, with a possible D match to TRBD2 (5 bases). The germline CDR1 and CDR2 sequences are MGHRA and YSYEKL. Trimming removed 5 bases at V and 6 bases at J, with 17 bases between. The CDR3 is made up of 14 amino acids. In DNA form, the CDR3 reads TGCGCCAGCAGCAGAGGGCCCTCGGTGGCCGAGCAGTACTTC. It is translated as CASSRGPSVAEQYF.

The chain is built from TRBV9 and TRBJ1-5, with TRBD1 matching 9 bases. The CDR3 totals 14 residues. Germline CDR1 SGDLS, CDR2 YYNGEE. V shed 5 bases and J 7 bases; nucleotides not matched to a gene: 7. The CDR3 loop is CASSTGQGNQPQHF. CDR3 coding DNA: TGTGCCAGCAGTACTGGACAGGGGAACCAGCCCCAGCATTTT.

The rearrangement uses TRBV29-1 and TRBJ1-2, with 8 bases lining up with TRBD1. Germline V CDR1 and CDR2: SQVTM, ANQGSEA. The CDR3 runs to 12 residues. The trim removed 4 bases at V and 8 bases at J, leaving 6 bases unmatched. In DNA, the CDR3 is TGCAGCGTTGCACGACAGGGGTGGGGCTACACCTTC. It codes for CSVARQGWGYTF.

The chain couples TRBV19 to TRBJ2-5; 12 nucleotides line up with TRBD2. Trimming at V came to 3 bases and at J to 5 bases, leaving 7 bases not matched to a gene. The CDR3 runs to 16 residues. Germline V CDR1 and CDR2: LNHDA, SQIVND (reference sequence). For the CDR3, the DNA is TGTGCCAGTAGTATCGGACTAGCGGGGATTTCCGAGACCCAGTACTTC. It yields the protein CASSIGLAGISETQYF.